A single sample gave rise to the 11 T cell receptor beta chains below, sequenced in a study of CD8 T cells in Susac syndrome. Reverse transcription of about 0.45 to 1 ug RNA used random hexamers. One entry per CDR3 protein results from TCRdb running MiXCR on the immunoSEQ multiplex PCR reads. The data hold approximately 180,000 distinct CDR3 sequences, with around 95% observed a single time. The sequenced material came from CD4+ T cells from PBMCs. Receptor source: a human donor with multiple sclerosis.

The V gene is TRBV30, the J gene TRBJ2-5; D is uncertain. The CDR3 is made up of 12 amino acids. Trimming shortened V by 3 bases and J by 5 bases, and 10 bases separated the two germline ends. Germline CDR1 GTSNPN, CDR2 SVGIG (reference sequence). The CDR3 DNA reads as TGTGCCTGGAGCGGCTATGGGGAGACCCAGTACTTC. Translation gives CAWSGYGETQYF. Complete variable domain (other parts from reference TRBV30 and TRBJ2-5): SQTIHQWPATLVQPVGSPLSLECTVEGTSNPNLYWYRQAAGRGLQLLFYSVGIGQISSEVPQNLSASRPQDRQFILSSKKLLLSDSGFYLCAWSGYGETQYFGPGTRLLVL.

V is TRBV29-1 and J is TRBJ1-2; D remains ambiguous. Trimming left V 4 bases short and J 3 bases short, with 12 bases between. The CDR3 length is 13 residues. Looked up from germline, CDR1 is SQVTM and CDR2 is ANQGSEA. CDR3 region: CSVVTRKDYGYTF. The CDR3 DNA sequence: TGCAGCGTTGTTACGAGGAAGGACTATGGCTACACCTTC.

The rearrangement links TRBV7-2 to TRBJ2-2, with 8 bases aligning to TRBD1. This CDR3 is 16 amino acids long. Germline values: CDR1 SGHTA, CDR2 FQGNSA. V gave up 4 bases and J gave up 5 bases; unmatched junction bases: 9. The CDR3 sequence is CASSWRGRGRTGELFF. As DNA, the CDR3 is TGTGCCAGCAGCTGGAGGGGCAGGGGGCGGACCGGGGAGCTGTTTTTT.

V is TRBV15 and J is TRBJ1-1; tentative D call: TRBD1 (5 bases). The CDR3 is 16 residues long. CDR1 LNHNV and CDR2 YYDKDF come from the germline V gene (reference sequence). Trimming left V 3 bases short and J 7 bases short, with 21 bases between. The CDR3 loop reads CATSRRTGTSNGEAFF. In nucleotides, the CDR3 is TGTGCCACCAGCAGGCGTACCGGGACTTCGAACGGTGAAGCTTTCTTT.

V usage is TRBV28 and J usage is TRBJ1-3; D is unclear. The V gene's germline CDR1 is MDHEN and CDR2 SYDVKM. Trimming removed 8 bases from V and 2 bases from J, with 10 bases in between. The CDR3 spans 13 residues. This CDR3 reads CASVEDTGNTIYF. The DNA for the CDR3 is TGTGCCAGCGTGGAAGACACTGGAAACACCATATATTTT.

The J gene is TRBJ2-5, the V gene TRBV30, with D perhaps matching TRBD1 (6 bases). V was trimmed by 2 bases and J by 5 bases, leaving 12 bases between them. The CDR3 sequence is 13 residues long. Germline CDR1 GTSNPN, CDR2 SVGIG (reference sequence). CDR3 region: CAWSSGQSETQYF. The CDR3 DNA reads TGTGCCTGGAGTTCTGGACAGTCGGAGACCCAGTACTTC.

The CDR3 DNA reads TGCAGCGTTGTCGGGGTGAATGGCTACACCTTC. It specifies CSVVGVNGYTF. V usage is TRBV29-1 and J usage is TRBJ1-2; unclear D gene. Trimming removed 4 bases at V and 6 bases at J, with 9 bases between. Germline CDR1 reads SQVTM; CDR2 reads ANQGSEA. This CDR3 has 11 residues.

This chain links TRBV18 with TRBJ1-5; 8 bases are shared with TRBD1. V lost 4 bases and J lost 2; bases outside the gene matches: 4. Germline V lookup: CDR1 KGHSH, CDR2 LQKENI. The length of the CDR3 is 15 residues. CDR3 coding DNA: TGTGCCAGCTCACTCACAGGGGGTCGCAATCAGCCCCAGCATTTT. Translation: CASSLTGGRNQPQHF.

The chain combines TRBV3-1 with TRBJ2-7; D is perhaps TRBD1 (6 bases). The CDR3 loop spans 13 amino acids. Germline CDR1 and CDR2: LGHDT and YNNKEL (reference sequence). V lost 3 bases to trimming and J lost 13 bases, with 19 bases between them. The CDR3 sequence: CASSQRPTGTSYF. The CDR3 DNA reads TGTGCCAGCAGCCAGCGCCCGACCGGGACAAGTTACTTC.

The chain carries TRBV29-1 and TRBJ2-7, with 9 nucleotides matching TRBD1. The V gene end was trimmed by 7 bases and the J gene end by 5 bases; junction bases not matched to a gene: 6. The CDR3 loop spans 12 amino acids. The germline CDR1 and CDR2 sequences are SQVTM and ANQGSEA. For the CDR3, the DNA is TGCAGCGCAACGGGACAGGGCCACGAGCAGTACTTC. Translated: CSATGQGHEQYF.

J is TRBJ1-5 and V is TRBV3-1, with D unclear. Germline-derived CDR1 and CDR2 are LGHDT and YNNKEL (reference sequence). This CDR3 is 13 amino acids long. Trimming pared 3 bases from V and 5 bases from J, leaving 8 bases between. The chain's CDR3 is CASSQFRDQPQHF. As DNA, the CDR3 is TGTGCCAGCAGCCAGTTCCGGGATCAGCCCCAGCATTTT.